Presented here are 18 T cell receptor beta chains from one specimen sequenced in a study of vaccination and CD4 T cells after COVID-19. This sample's treatment: roughly 10-day PBMC culture with coronavirus spike peptide pools or control peptides (ViraFEST assay). With the Oncomine TCR Beta short-read assay, DNA from cultured CD4+ T cells was sequenced. Via MiXCR, TCRdb re-called the PCR reads, giving one row per CDR3 protein. The data hold about 17,000 distinct CDR3 sequences, with around 55% observed a single time. For these receptors, no antigen is known. The sample taken for sequencing was CD4+ T cells from blood, cultured in vitro. These receptor sequences come from a human donor who had recovered from COVID-19.

The DNA for the CDR3 is TGTGCCAGCAGTAAAACTAGCGGGAGTTACACCGGGGAGCTGTTTTTT. Translating gives CASSKTSGSYTGELFF. This chain connects TRBV6-2 or TRBV6-3 to TRBJ2-2, with 11 nucleotides matching TRBD2. CDR1 is MNHEY, CDR2 SVGEGT, per germline. This CDR3 has 16 amino acids. The V and J ends lost 5 bases and 3 bases, in that order; junction bases with no gene match: 5.

Note on this clonotype: A junction boundary mismatches the germline segment, possibly from a read error. This rearrangement joins TRBV7-7 to TRBJ2-1; TRBD2 matches 8 bases. Germline lookup yields CDR1 SSHAT and CDR2 FNYEAQ (reference sequence). The CDR3 consists of 15 residues. CDR3 sequence (DNA): TGTGCTAGCAGCTTAGACGCGGGGGGCATTGGAGAGCAGTTCTTC. Its translation is CASSLDAGGIGEQFF.

CDR3 DNA sequence: TGTGCCCCGGGGGGAACGGGGGGCGCTGAAATAGAAGGGGAGCAGTTCTTC. Protein sequence: CAPGGTGGAEIEGEQFF. The chain links TRBV6-1 to TRBJ2-1, with D maybe TRBD2 (7 bases). From germline, CDR1 is MNHNS and CDR2 SASEGT. The length of the CDR3 is 17 residues. Trimming took 11 bases from V and 10 from J, leaving 33 bases between them.

This chain connects TRBV19 to TRBJ1-1, with no clear D. This CDR3 has 12 amino acids. Trimming pared 5 bases from V and 7 bases from J, leaving 11 bases between. In germline, CDR1 is LNHDA, CDR2 SQIVND (reference sequence). The DNA for the CDR3 is TGTGCCAGTAGTCCCACTTGGCGTGAAGCTTTCTTT. Protein product: CASSPTWREAFF.

V and J are TRBV7-2 and TRBJ2-2; 11 bases align to TRBD2. V lost 4 bases, J lost 7 bases, and 8 bases stayed unmatched. CDR1 and CDR2 from the germline V gene are SGHTA and FQGNSA. This CDR3 comprises 16 residues. This CDR3 reads CASSSLSGGAYGELFF. CDR3 DNA sequence: TGTGCCAGCAGCTCCCTTAGCGGGGGGGCCTACGGGGAGCTGTTTTTT.

In its sample, this clonotype was seen a few times. The chain couples TRBV20-1 to TRBJ1-5; 7 nucleotides match TRBD1. Germline V lookup: CDR1 DFQATT, CDR2 SNEGSKA (reference sequence). J was trimmed by 2 bases and V by 5 bases; bases with no gene match: 6. This CDR3 has 14 residues. CDR3 DNA sequence: TGCAGTGCTCAGCGAGGGGGCGGCAATCAGCCCCAGCATTTT. Amino acids: CSAQRGGGNQPQHF.

This clonotype was seen once. The gene calls are TRBV18 and TRBJ1-3; a weak D match, TRBD1 (6 bases). The CDR3 runs to 15 residues. V was shortened by 1 base and J by 0 bases, with 7 bases between the two germline ends. CDR1 is KGHSH and CDR2 is LQKENI in the germline V gene. The CDR3 coding sequence is TGTGCCAGCTCACCACAGGGGGTCTCTGGAAACACCATATATTTT. Its translation: CASSPQGVSGNTIYF.

In this sample, this clonotype turned up a few times. J is TRBJ2-3 and V is TRBV7-2, with a tentative D call TRBD1 (5 bases). V was pared by 5 bases and J by 8 bases, with 17 bases between. The CDR3 spans 14 residues. CDR1 is SGHTA and CDR2 is FQGNSA in the germline V gene. In DNA form, the CDR3 reads TGTGCCAGCAGCCTGCCTGGGGCCTCGGGTACGCAGTATTTT. It encodes CASSLPGASGTQYF.

This clonotype is medium-sized by share. The chain employs TRBV20-1 and TRBJ1-1, with 11 bases fitting TRBD1. Unmatched junction bases numbered 10, after V lost 5 bases and J lost 5 bases. Germline V gene data show CDR1 as DFQATT and CDR2 as SNEGSKA (reference sequence). The CDR3 runs 15 residues. The CDR3 nucleotides read TGCAGTGCTTCGAACCCGGGACAGGGGGGAACTGAAGCTTTCTTT. Translating it yields CSASNPGQGGTEAFF.

The V gene is TRBV20-1, the J gene TRBJ1-5, with a weak D call TRBD1 (6 bases). The CDR3 has 14 amino acids. V gave up 0 bases and J gave up 1 base, with 7 bases separating them. CDR1 and CDR2 (germline): DFQATT, SNEGSKA (reference sequence). CDR3 region: CSAREGTSNQPQHF. In nucleotides, the CDR3 is TGCAGTGCTAGAGAGGGGACAAGCAATCAGCCCCAGCATTTT.

This clonotype was detected a few times. The chain links TRBV20-1 to TRBJ2-5; D unresolved. Germline CDR1 and CDR2: DFQATT and SNEGSKA (reference sequence). The CDR3 loop spans 11 amino acids. Trimming pared 3 bases from V and 5 bases from J, leaving 7 bases between. CDR3 sequence (DNA): TGCAGTGCTAGTCTTTGGGAGACCCAGTACTTC. It specifies CSASLWETQYF.

The rearrangement links TRBV20-1 to TRBJ1-4; 7 positions agree with TRBD1. Germline trimming cut 6 bases from V and 7 bases from J; bases unmatched to any gene: 8. This CDR3 is built from 13 residues. CDR1 DFQATT and CDR2 SNEGSKA come from the germline V gene (reference sequence). The CDR3 coding sequence is TGCAGTGCCGGGCAGGGGGGAACTGAAAAACTGTTTTTT. It encodes CSAGQGGTEKLFF.

This clonotype has only one observation. This sequence joins TRBV7-3 and TRBJ2-3; the D is unclear. Germline V gene data show CDR1 as SGHTA and CDR2 as FQGTGA. This CDR3 has 13 amino acids. V lost 5 bases and J 1 base, leaving 7 bases between the germline ends. CDR3 DNA: TGTGCCAGCAGCCGACTTGGCACAGATACGCAGTATTTT. Translation: CASSRLGTDTQYF.

This clonotype was counted a few times. The chain links TRBV19 to TRBJ2-3; no clear D gene. CDR1 LNHDA and CDR2 SQIVND come from the germline V gene (reference sequence). Trimming took 5 bases from V and 0 from J, leaving 18 bases between them. CDR3 length equals 17 residues. The CDR3 nucleotides read TGTGCCAGTAGTCCCCTGTGGGCTGCACGCAGCACAGATACGCAGTATTTT. Translating gives CASSPLWAARSTDTQYF.

This clonotype has only a few counts. The chain employs TRBV20-1 and TRBJ2-3; 9 bases match TRBD2. The V segment lost 6 bases and the J segment 0 bases; nucleotides outside the gene matches: 4. CDR3 size: 14 residues. Germline CDR1 and CDR2: DFQATT and SNEGSKA (reference sequence). CDR3 in amino acids: CSAGGLASTDTQYF. In DNA form, the CDR3 reads TGCAGTGCGGGGGGACTAGCTAGCACAGATACGCAGTATTTT.

The chain is built from TRBV20-1 and TRBJ2-3; D gene uncertain. The CDR3 runs 14 residues. CDR1 is DFQATT and CDR2 is SNEGSKA in the germline V gene (reference sequence). V gave up 6 bases and J gave up 3 bases, with 16 bases separating them. The CDR3 is CSASQFAETDTQYF. CDR3 in DNA: TGCAGTGCGTCCCAGTTTGCCGAAACAGATACGCAGTATTTT.

The J gene is TRBJ2-7, the V gene TRBV18; TRBD1 agrees at 12 bases. From germline, CDR1 is KGHSH and CDR2 LQKENI. This CDR3 has 15 amino acids. The junction had 7 bases not matched to a gene; V was cut back by 6 bases and J by 4 bases. CDR3 in amino acids: CASSGRGQGAYEQYF. CDR3 bases: TGTGCCAGCTCCGGGAGGGGACAGGGGGCATACGAGCAGTACTTC.

The chain combines TRBV25-1 with TRBJ1-6, with a weak D call TRBD1 (6 bases). CDR3 length: 13 amino acids. The V end was cut by 6 bases, the J end by 9 bases, with 12 bases between. Germline V gives CDR1 MGHDK, CDR2 SYGVNS. In DNA, the CDR3 is TGTGCCAGCAGGGACAGATTGGGTTCACCCCTCCACTTT. Its protein product is CASRDRLGSPLHF.